The 32 T cell receptor beta chains below come from one sample, sequenced in a study of CD8+ T cells in alopecia areata (dated 2018 in TCRdb). Receptors were amplified or captured by the immunoSEQ multiplex PCR assay. RNA was extracted from all samples and reverse transcribed into cDNA as template for TCR sequencing. TCRdb stores this immuneACCESS table with in-frame sequences only. Part of the clones is absent; in the studies checked, under half of the shortfall reflects unresolved V genes, and no reason is known for the rest. This sample has some 200,000 clones in its table, and 50% to 70% of those were observed once. The ten largest make up 1.5% to 2% of the sample. The time point label on this specimen signifies: more than three weeks on oral tofacitinib. Taken with the paper, the label for treatment or condition translates to: oral pan-JAK inhibitor, 5-10 mg twice daily. Sequencing was performed on CD4+ T cells sorted from blood, taken at week 4, from a patient treated with tofacitinib. These receptors all come from a human donor with alopecia areata.

This clone appeared a few times. The V gene is TRBV19, the J gene TRBJ1-5, with D uncertain. Germline values: CDR1 LNHDA, CDR2 SQIVND (reference sequence). The CDR3 is 15 residues long. V lost 6 bases to trimming and J lost 7 bases, with 19 bases between them. The DNA for the CDR3 is TGTGCCAGTAGCCTCACGGGAGGAGGGCGGCAGCCCCAGCATTTT. Translated, it gives CASSLTGGGRQPQHF.

The sample holds a few counts of this clone. The rearrangement uses TRBV28 and TRBJ1-2; the D is unclear. V lost 5 bases and J lost 5, with 24 bases in between. The CDR3 loop spans 17 amino acids. The germline CDR1 and CDR2 sequences are MDHEN and SYDVKM. DNA of the CDR3: TGTGCCAGCAGTCAGCGAATGGGAGGGATAACGGGGTATGGCTACACCTTC. Translating gives CASSQRMGGITGYGYTF.

This sequence joins TRBV2 and TRBJ1-2; D remains ambiguous. Trimming stripped 0 bases from V and 14 bases from J, with 16 bases between. CDR1 is SNHLY and CDR2 is FYNNEI in the germline V gene. The CDR3 is 13 residues long. CDR3 DNA: TGTGCCAGCAGTGAAGCGCTTCGGGAGGGTTCGACCTTC. This encodes CASSEALREGSTF. Full variable domain (rest looked up from reference TRBV2 and TRBJ1-2): EPEVTQTPSHQVTQMGQEVILRCVPISNHLYFYWYRQILGQKVEFLVSFYNNEISEKSEIFDDQFSVERPDGSNFTLKIRSTKLEDSAMYFCASSEALREGSTFGSGTRLTVV.

The rearrangement links TRBV30 to TRBJ1-2; possible D gene TRBD1, 6 bases. Germline CDR1 GTSNPN, CDR2 SVGIG (reference sequence). CDR3 length: 12 amino acids. V dropped 4 bases and J dropped 9 bases, with 15 bases sitting between them. In nucleotides, the CDR3 is TGTGCCTGGACCGCAGGACAGTATAGCTACACCTTC. Its translation is CAWTAGQYSYTF.

As regards this clone: The germline gene is not matched at one end of the junction; a read error may be the cause. The chain carries TRBV2 and TRBJ1-2; D not certain. This CDR3 is 15 amino acids long. Germline V CDR1 and CDR2: SNHLY, FYNNEI. This chain's CDR3 is CASREAEQAAYGYTF. The CDR3 DNA reads as TGTGCCAGCAGGGAAGCCGAGCAGGCCGCCTATGGCTACACCTTC.

This clone was detected only a few times. Other DNA sequences in this specimen translate into the identical CDR3. This chain joins TRBV2 and TRBJ1-2, with D unresolved. V was trimmed by 6 bases and J by 8 bases, leaving 10 bases between them. The CDR3 runs 11 residues. The V gene's germline CDR1 is SNHLY and CDR2 FYNNEI. CDR3 sequence (DNA): TGTGCCAGCAGCGAGCCAAGGGGCTACACCTTC. Translated: CASSEPRGYTF.

The chain uses TRBV30 and TRBJ1-3; no definite D call. This CDR3 is 10 amino acids long. Per the germline V gene, CDR1 is GTSNPN and CDR2 is SVGIG (reference sequence). The V and J ends lost 1 base and 5 bases respectively, with 0 bases between them. The CDR3 DNA sequence: TGTGCCTGGAGTGGAAACACCATATATTTT. Its protein is CAWSGNTIYF.

This clone turned up a few times. The chain recombines TRBV14 with TRBJ1-5; 9 bases match TRBD1. This CDR3 has 15 amino acids. Germline lookup yields CDR1 SGHDN and CDR2 FVKESK. Germline trimming cut 5 bases from V and 3 bases from J; bases unmatched to any gene: 5. The CDR3 nucleotides read TGTGCCAGCAGCTCGGGGACAGGGATCAATCAGCCCCAGCATTTT. It yields the protein CASSSGTGINQPQHF.

This clone appeared a few times. V usage is TRBV7-8 and J usage is TRBJ1-4; D gene unclear. V lost 5 bases and J 11 bases, leaving 9 bases between the germline ends. This CDR3 has 11 residues. Germline V gene sequence: CDR1 SGHVS, CDR2 FQNEAQ. DNA of the CDR3: TGTGCCAGCAGCAACAGCCGGAAACTGTTTTTT. Its protein product is CASSNSRKLFF.

The J gene is TRBJ1-1, the V gene TRBV18; D is uncertain. Trimming removed 2 bases from V and 2 bases from J, with 9 bases in between. The CDR3 is 14 amino acids. Germline CDR1 KGHSH, CDR2 LQKENI. CDR3 protein: CASSPGSFNTEAFF. CDR3 DNA sequence: TGTGCCAGCTCACCAGGCAGCTTTAACACTGAAGCTTTCTTT.

The V call is TRBV9, the J call TRBJ1-1; tentatively, D is TRBD1 (5 bases). Germline lookup yields CDR1 SGDLS and CDR2 YYNGEE. V lost 1 base and J lost 5, with 15 bases in between. The CDR3 sequence is 15 residues long. CDR3 nucleotide sequence: TGTGCCAGCAGCGTAATCCCATTGGGGGGGACTGAAGCTTTCTTT. Its translation: CASSVIPLGGTEAFF.

The chain carries TRBV5-1 and TRBJ2-4, with 9 bases identical to TRBD1. This CDR3 has 17 residues. The germline V gene has CDR1 SGHRS and CDR2 YFSETQ. Trimming removed 4 bases from V and 1 base from J; junction bases left unmatched: 9. The CDR3 is CASSATGGLMAKNIQYF. CDR3 DNA sequence: TGCGCCAGCAGCGCGACAGGGGGACTGATGGCCAAAAACATTCAGTACTTC.

This clone was counted a few times. The chain is built from TRBV29-1 and TRBJ2-7; D ambiguous. The CDR3 contains 11 residues. Trimming removed 7 bases from V and 5 bases from J, with 12 bases in between. Germline CDR1 and CDR2: SQVTM and ANQGSEA. The CDR3 nucleotides are TGCAGCGCAGAACTTGGTAACGAGCAGTACTTC. It specifies CSAELGNEQYF.

CDR3 DNA: TGTGCTAGTGGTTTGGGGACAGGGTGGCAAGAGACCCAGTACTTC. It is translated as CASGLGTGWQETQYF. The chain joins TRBV12-5 to TRBJ2-5; 8 bases agree with TRBD1. CDR1 is LGHNT, CDR2 FRNRAP, per germline. V trimming: 1 base; J trimming: 2 bases; junction bases outside the gene matches: 3. The CDR3 length is 15 residues.

J is TRBJ1-1 and V is TRBV29-1; D may be TRBD1 (5 bases). This CDR3 region has 15 residues. The germline V and J ends were trimmed by 5 bases and 4 bases, with 20 bases remaining between them. Per germline, CDR1 SQVTM and CDR2 ANQGSEA. The CDR3 loop is CSVTFLSQGGTEAFF. DNA for the CDR3: TGCAGCGTTACTTTCCTTAGTCAGGGCGGCACTGAAGCTTTCTTT.

This clone has only a few counts. The rearrangement joins TRBV7-3 to TRBJ1-1; D gene unclear. V shed 1 base and J shed 0 bases, with 3 bases lying between them. Looked up from germline, CDR1 is SGHTA and CDR2 is FQGTGA. The CDR3 contains 13 residues. CDR3 loop: CASSLSMNTEAFF. CDR3 nucleotides: TGTGCCAGCAGCTTAAGCATGAACACTGAAGCTTTCTTT.

The rearrangement uses TRBV29-1 and TRBJ1-2; 12 bases match TRBD1. This CDR3 has 15 residues. After removal of 5 bases from V and 5 bases from J, the junction contained 9 bases not matched to a gene. Germline CDR1 and CDR2: SQVTM and ANQGSEA. Here the CDR3 DNA reads TGCAGCGTTCTCCGGGACAGGGGGCGTGGGTATGGCTACACCTTC. Translating gives CSVLRDRGRGYGYTF.

The rearrangement links TRBV12-5 to TRBJ1-5; unclear D gene. CDR1 is LGHNT and CDR2 is FRNRAP in the germline V gene. Trimming removed 7 bases at V and 1 base at J, with 11 bases between. The CDR3 consists of 14 residues. The CDR3 DNA reads as TGTGCTAGTGAAATAGGGTTAAGCAATCAGCCCCAGCATTTT. Encoded protein: CASEIGLSNQPQHF.

The chain couples TRBV5-1 to TRBJ1-2; the D gene is possibly TRBD1 (6 bases). Germline V gene data show CDR1 as SGHRS and CDR2 as YFSETQ. This CDR3 is 15 amino acids long. Trimming stripped 4 bases from V and 6 bases from J, with 19 bases between. The CDR3 DNA is TGCGCCAGCAGCCGCCAGGGGCCCAATGTCGATGGCTACACCTTC. Translation gives CASSRQGPNVDGYTF.

Comment on this clone: This sample also contains other DNA sequences that code for the same CDR3. This chain connects TRBV20-1 to TRBJ1-1; D remains unclear. The CDR3 runs 11 residues. Trimming stripped 5 bases from V and 3 bases from J, with 7 bases between. Germline V gives CDR1 DFQATT, CDR2 SNEGSKA (reference sequence). CDR3 DNA sequence: TGCAGTGCTCAGCGGGACACTGAAGCTTTCTTT. Protein product: CSAQRDTEAFF.

This clone was seen only a few times. Written as DNA, the CDR3 is TGCGCCAGCAGTGACCGGTCCGGGGCCAACGTCCTGACTTTC. It is translated as CASSDRSGANVLTF. The chain employs TRBV10-2 and TRBJ2-6, with D hard to call. The germline V and J ends were trimmed by 3 bases and 4 bases, with 7 bases remaining between them. The germline CDR1 and CDR2 sequences are WSHSY and SAAADI. The CDR3 sequence is 14 residues long.

This sequence joins TRBV20-1 and TRBJ1-4; possible D gene TRBD1, 5 bases. V lost 1 base and J 16 bases, leaving 13 bases between the germline ends. Germline V lookup: CDR1 DFQATT, CDR2 SNEGSKA (reference sequence). The CDR3 extends over 11 amino acids. The DNA of the CDR3 is TGCAGTGCTAGAGGACCAGGGACCTCGTTTTTT. This codes for CSARGPGTSFF.

J is TRBJ2-7 and V is TRBV7-9; tentative D call: TRBD2 (6 bases). There are 15 residues in the CDR3. V was cut by 1 base and J by 0 bases, with 10 bases left in between. Germline assignment: CDR1 SEHNR and CDR2 FQNEAQ (reference sequence). In DNA form, the CDR3 reads TGTGCCAGCAGCTTAGGGTTAGCGGTCTCCTACGAGCAGTACTTC. Translation: CASSLGLAVSYEQYF.

The rearrangement links TRBV5-6 to TRBJ1-5; D gene unclear. The V end was cut by 1 base, the J end by 6 bases, with 11 bases between. From germline, CDR1 is SGHDT and CDR2 YYEEEE. The CDR3 has 14 residues. CDR3 bases: TGTGCCAGCAGCTTGTGGGCAGATTCTCAGCCCCAGCATTTT. Its translation is CASSLWADSQPQHF.

Concerning this clone itself: This could be a read error, since a much larger clone is one nucleotide away. CDR3 in DNA: TGTGCCAGCAGCCCGGCACTCCGGGGCCCAGATACGCAGTGTTTT. Translating it yields CASSPALRGPDTQCF. The chain employs TRBV7-2 and TRBJ2-3; D might be TRBD1 or TRBD2, each matching 5 bases. Per germline, CDR1 SGHTA and CDR2 FQGNSA. This CDR3 region has 15 residues. Full variable domain (outside the CDR3, taken from reference TRBV7-2 and TRBJ2-3): GAGVSQSPSNKVTEKGKDVELRCDPISGHTALYWYRQSLGQGLEFLIYFQGNSAPDKSGLPSDRFSAERTGGSVSTLTIQRTQQEDSAVYLCASSPALRGPDTQCFGPGTRLTVL.

This clone was counted a single time. V and J are TRBV30 and TRBJ2-7; the match to TRBD2 covers 7 bases. This CDR3 is 14 amino acids long. J lost 3 bases, V lost 3 bases, and 8 bases had no gene match. CDR1 and CDR2 from the germline V gene are GTSNPN and SVGIG (reference sequence). Written as DNA, the CDR3 is TGTGCCTGGAGGGGCGCGGGAGCTGTCTACGAGCAGTACTTC. This sequence encodes CAWRGAGAVYEQYF.

V usage is TRBV30 and J usage is TRBJ1-1, with D hard to call. The CDR3 consists of 11 residues. The germline CDR1 and CDR2 sequences are GTSNPN and SVGIG (reference sequence). Deletions cut 0 bases from V and 7 bases from J, with 6 bases between. CDR3 in amino acids: CAWSVAVEAFF. CDR3 bases: TGTGCCTGGAGTGTCGCCGTTGAAGCTTTCTTT.

The J gene is TRBJ1-2, the V gene TRBV4-3, with 7 bases identical to TRBD1. Germline assignment: CDR1 LGHNA and CDR2 YSLEER. V gave up 3 bases and J gave up 8 bases; unmatched junction bases: 9. This CDR3 is built from 14 residues. CDR3 coding DNA: TGCGCCAGCAGCCATCAGACAGGGCGCGAAGGCTACACCTTC. Translated: CASSHQTGREGYTF.

This clone was seen only once. The chain recombines TRBV5-1 with TRBJ2-5; possibly TRBD1 for D (6 bases). The CDR3 extends over 13 amino acids. CDR1 SGHRS and CDR2 YFSETQ come from the germline V gene. Trimming removed 6 bases from V and 2 bases from J, with 11 bases in between. CDR3 DNA: TGCGCCAGCAAAAGGGACATACAAGAGACCCAGTACTTC. This codes for CASKRDIQETQYF.

The chain couples TRBV29-1 to TRBJ2-1; possible D gene TRBD1, 6 bases. Germline V gene lookup returns CDR1 SQVTM and CDR2 ANQGSEA. The CDR3 has 12 amino acids. The CDR3 sequence is CMGTHSYNEQFF. CDR3 coding DNA: TGCATGGGGACACACTCCTACAATGAGCAGTTCTTC.

The gene calls are TRBV29-1 and TRBJ1-2; D is uncertain. The CDR3 covers 14 residues. Trimming removed 3 bases from V and 0 bases from J, with 11 bases in between. Germline lookup yields CDR1 SQVTM and CDR2 ANQGSEA. CDR3 DNA sequence: TGCAGCGTTGACGGCGGATCAGCTAACTATGGCTACACCTTC. Its translation: CSVDGGSANYGYTF.

The chain uses TRBV29-1 and TRBJ1-2; 9 nucleotides line up with TRBD1. Unmatched junction bases numbered 0, after V lost 4 bases and J lost 6 bases. Germline CDR1 and CDR2: SQVTM and ANQGSEA. The CDR3 is 11 residues long. The CDR3: CSVGTGDGYTF. The CDR3 nucleotides are TGCAGCGTTGGGACAGGGGATGGCTACACCTTC.